This TCR beta chain emerged from a study of Ad26.COV2.S vaccination and SARS-CoV-2 variants. About the research overall: Participants got Ad26.COV2.S intramuscularly, once or twice 56 days apart. Study conclusions and caveats: Considerable breadth of spike-specific CD8+ and CD4+ T cell responses has reportedly been documented following vaccination. Breadth of non-spike TCRs did not differ between vaccinees and placebo recipients.

Measured with immunoSEQ multiplex PCR; TCRdb has only the in-frame clones, and not every one. The sample has about 680,000 clones, around 89% seen once. Described treatment: around 19 received Ad26.COV2.S at low or high dose, single or two shots; several received placebo; per-sample allocation not given. Samples analyzed were those drawn on day 63 after the first vaccine or placebo injection. In Boston, an adult donor aged 18-55 years took part. A remark on this clone: Its antigen is unidentified.

The specimen was peripheral blood, collected in a trial of Ad26.COV2.S vaccine versus placebo. This receptor was taken from a person between 18 and 60 years old who received the Ad26.COV2.S COVID-19 vaccine or a placebo.

DNA for the CDR3: TGTGCCACCTCACAGGGTAGCAATCAGCCCCAGCATTTT. Translation: CATSQGSNQPQHF. The chain combines TRBV7-9 with TRBJ1-5; D possibly corresponds to TRBD1 (6 bases). V dropped 10 bases and J dropped 0 bases, with 10 bases sitting between them. This CDR3 spans 13 amino acids. Germline loops: CDR1 SEHNR, CDR2 FQNEAQ (reference sequence). The whole variable domain, filled in from reference TRBV7-9 and TRBJ1-5, reads DTGVSQNPRHKITKRGQNVTFRCDPISEHNRLYWYRQTLGQGPEFLTYFQNEAQLEKSRLLSDRFSAERPKGSFSTLEIQRTEQGDSAMYLCATSQGSNQPQHFGDGTRLSIL.